The sequence of this TCR beta chain was determined in a study of blood T cell repertoires in COVID-19. Participants were placed into cohorts based on the clinical history they reported. The assay was immunoSEQ multiplex PCR, and TCRdb's table has in-frame clones only and misses some. The sample records 250,000 to 350,000 clones, about 83% being singletons. Germline V gene sequence: CDR1 MGHRA, CDR2 YSYEKL. The CDR3 has 16 residues. The V end was cut by 1 base, the J end by 5 bases, with 17 bases between. This clonotype was obtained from a woman aged 40 to 55 who had recovered from COVID-19. Specimen: PBMCs or T cells enriched from blood (not recorded which). The V and J genes are TRBV4-1 and TRBJ2-5; maybe TRBD2 (5 bases). The CDR3 is CASSQAGSGFRETQYF. CDR3 DNA sequence: TGCGCCAGCAGCCAAGCGGGATCGGGGTTTCGGGAGACCCAGTACTTC.